This T cell receptor beta chain appears in the sequencing data of a study of CD8+ T cells in alopecia areata. The sequencing template was cDNA reverse transcribed from extracted RNA. Sequencing was performed with immunoSEQ multiplex PCR; in TCRdb, only in-frame clones are kept and a portion is missing. The sample lists 100,000 to 150,000 clones; 30% to 40% were seen once. This clone occurred once. The germline V gene encodes CDR1 MGHRA and CDR2 YSYEKL. CDR3 length: 13 amino acids. V was pared by 1 base and J by 9 bases, with 10 bases between. The chain is built from TRBV4-1 and TRBJ2-1; possibly TRBD2 for D (6 bases). Sequencing used CD4+ T cells sorted from blood. The TCR sequence derives from a human donor with alopecia areata. The chain's CDR3 is CASSQAGVGEQFF. The CDR3 coding sequence is TGCGCCAGCAGCCAAGCGGGAGTTGGTGAGCAGTTCTTC.